The TCR beta chain described here comes from a study of blood T cell repertoires in COVID-19. Turning to the study itself: Italy, Spain and the United States were the sources of the convalescent and acute COVID-19 samples. Nucleic acid was either cDNA or gDNA, and it came from T cells, B-cell-depleted T cells, or PBMCs.

In the study's own analysis: By means of reference gene primer amplification, nucleated cell counts were estimated. Some clones are missing from TCRdb's copy, which holds only in-frame ones; the method was immunoSEQ multiplex PCR. V, J and clone size were drawn from that table, and D and trimming were deduced from the DNA. The table has 150,000 to 200,000 clones, roughly 93% seen once. The CDR3 is 15 amino acids. The germline gives CDR1 SGHTA, CDR2 FQGNSA. Trimming shortened V by 1 base and J by 5 bases, and 14 bases separated the two germline ends. Sequenced input: peripheral blood. This TCR came from a woman aged 55-69 years with COVID-19, enrolled during active disease. The J gene is TRBJ2-5, the V gene TRBV7-2, with D possibly matching TRBD1 (5 bases). CDR3 nucleotide sequence: TGTGCCAGCAGCTTAGGGGCAGGGTCATTTGAGACCCAGTACTTC. Protein: CASSLGAGSFETQYF.